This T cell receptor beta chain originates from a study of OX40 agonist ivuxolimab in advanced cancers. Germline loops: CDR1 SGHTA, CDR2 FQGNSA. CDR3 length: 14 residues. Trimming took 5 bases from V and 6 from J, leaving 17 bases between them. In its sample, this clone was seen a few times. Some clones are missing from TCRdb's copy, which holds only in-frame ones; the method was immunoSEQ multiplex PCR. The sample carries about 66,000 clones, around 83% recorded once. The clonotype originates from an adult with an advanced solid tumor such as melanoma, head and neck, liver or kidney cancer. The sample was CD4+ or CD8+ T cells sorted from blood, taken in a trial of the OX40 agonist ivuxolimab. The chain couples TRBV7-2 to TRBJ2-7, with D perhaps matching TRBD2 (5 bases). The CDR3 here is CASSPIGLHREQYF. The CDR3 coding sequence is TGTGCCAGCAGCCCAATCGGACTCCATCGCGAGCAGTACTTC.